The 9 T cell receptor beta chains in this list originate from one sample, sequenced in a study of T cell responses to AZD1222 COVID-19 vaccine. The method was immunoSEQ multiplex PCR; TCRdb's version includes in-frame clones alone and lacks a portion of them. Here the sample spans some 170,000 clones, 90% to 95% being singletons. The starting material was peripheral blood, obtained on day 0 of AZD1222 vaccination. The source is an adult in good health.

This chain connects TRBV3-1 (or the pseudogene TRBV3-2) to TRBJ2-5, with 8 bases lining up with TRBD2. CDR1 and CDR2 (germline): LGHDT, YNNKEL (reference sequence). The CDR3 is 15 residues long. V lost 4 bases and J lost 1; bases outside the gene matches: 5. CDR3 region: CASSPTTSGQETQYF. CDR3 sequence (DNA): TGTGCCAGCAGCCCGACAACTAGCGGCCAAGAGACCCAGTACTTC.

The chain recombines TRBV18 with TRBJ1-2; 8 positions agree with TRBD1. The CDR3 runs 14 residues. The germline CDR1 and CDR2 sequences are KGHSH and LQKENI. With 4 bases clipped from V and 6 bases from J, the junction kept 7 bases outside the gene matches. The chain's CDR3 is CASSLRTGPNGYTF. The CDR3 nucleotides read TGTGCCAGCTCACTTCGGACAGGGCCAAATGGCTACACCTTC. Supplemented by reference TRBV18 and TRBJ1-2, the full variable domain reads NAGVMQNPRHLVRRRGQEARLRCSPMKGHSHVYWYRQLPEEGLKFMVYLQKENIIDESGMPKERFSAEFPKEGPSILRIQQVVRGDSAAYFCASSLRTGPNGYTFGSGTRLTVV.

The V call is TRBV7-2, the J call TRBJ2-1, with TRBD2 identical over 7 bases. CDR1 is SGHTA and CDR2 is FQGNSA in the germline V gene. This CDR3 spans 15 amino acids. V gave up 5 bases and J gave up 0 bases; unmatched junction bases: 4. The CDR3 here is CASSQLASSYNEQFF. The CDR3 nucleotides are TGTGCCAGCAGCCAACTAGCGAGCTCCTACAATGAGCAGTTCTTC.

CDR3 protein: CASSRPEGEAFF. CDR3 coding DNA: TGTGCCAGCAGCAGACCGGAGGGTGAAGCTTTCTTT. The chain carries TRBV6-5 and TRBJ1-1; D gene unclear. The CDR3 is 12 residues long. The V and J ends lost 6 bases and 7 bases respectively, with 12 bases between them. The V gene's germline CDR1 is MNHEY and CDR2 SVGAGI.

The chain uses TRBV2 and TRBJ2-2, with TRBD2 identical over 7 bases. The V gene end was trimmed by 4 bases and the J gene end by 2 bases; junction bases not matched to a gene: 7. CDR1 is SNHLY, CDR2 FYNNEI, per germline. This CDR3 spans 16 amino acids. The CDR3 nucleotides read TGTGCCAGCAGTGTCGGAGCGGGACCAAACACCGGGGAGCTGTTTTTT. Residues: CASSVGAGPNTGELFF.

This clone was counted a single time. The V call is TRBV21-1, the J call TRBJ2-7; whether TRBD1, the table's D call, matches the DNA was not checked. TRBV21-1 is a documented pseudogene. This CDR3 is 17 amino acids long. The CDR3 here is CASSKKAGPTENYEQYF. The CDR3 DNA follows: TGTGCTAGCAGCAAAAAGGCAGGGCCCACTGAAAATTACGAGCAGTACTTC.

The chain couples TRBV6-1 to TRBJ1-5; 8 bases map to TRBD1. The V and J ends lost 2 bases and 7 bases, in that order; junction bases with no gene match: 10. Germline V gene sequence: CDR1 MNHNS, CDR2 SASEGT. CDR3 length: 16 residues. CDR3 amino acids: CASSELGNRGFQPQHF. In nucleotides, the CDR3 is TGTGCCAGCAGTGAACTCGGGAACAGGGGGTTCCAGCCCCAGCATTTT.

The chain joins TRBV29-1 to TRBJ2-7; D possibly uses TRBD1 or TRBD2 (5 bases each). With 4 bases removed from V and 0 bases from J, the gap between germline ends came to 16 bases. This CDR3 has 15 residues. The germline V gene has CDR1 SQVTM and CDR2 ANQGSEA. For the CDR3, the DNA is TGCAGCGTTGCTCTGGCCGGGACCAGCTCCTACGAGCAGTACTTC. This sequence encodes CSVALAGTSSYEQYF.

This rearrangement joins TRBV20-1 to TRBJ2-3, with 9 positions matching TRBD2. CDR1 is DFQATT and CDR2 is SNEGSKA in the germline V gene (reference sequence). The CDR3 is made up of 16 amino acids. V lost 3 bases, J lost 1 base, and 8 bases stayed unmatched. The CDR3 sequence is CSASFGSGSGTDTQYF. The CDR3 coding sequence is TGCAGTGCTAGTTTCGGTAGCGGGAGTGGCACAGATACGCAGTATTTT.